Given below is one T cell receptor (beta chain) in context. Its antigen remains unidentified. CDR3 length: 16 amino acids. CDR1 and CDR2 (germline): SGHRS, YFSETQ. The V and J ends lost 0 bases and 1 base respectively, with 13 bases between them. The data are from a study of radiotherapy plus CTLA-4 blockade in lung cancer. Overall study results and limits: There was expansion of tumor-derived TCR clones in blood after radiotherapy plus ipilimumab.

Some clones are missing from TCRdb's copy, which holds only in-frame ones; the method was immunoSEQ multiplex PCR. This sample yields tens of thousands of clones, of which 77% are seen a single time; roughly 4% belongs to the top ten. The sequence was obtained from a human donor with non-small cell lung cancer who had a partial response to radiotherapy plus ipilimumab. The J gene is TRBJ1-1, the V gene TRBV5-1; possibly TRBD1 for D (5 bases). The input for sequencing was peripheral blood, taken from a patient treated with radiotherapy plus ipilimumab. CDR3 coding DNA: TGCGCCAGCAGCTTGGAACTGACAGCTACGAACACTGAAGCTTTCTTT. It codes for CASSLELTATNTEAFF. Looking up the rest from reference TRBV5-1 and TRBJ1-1 gives the full variable domain: KAGVTQTPRYLIKTRGQQVTLSCSPISGHRSVSWYQQTPGQGLQFLFEYFSETQRNKGNFPGRFSGRQFSNSRSEMNVSTLELGDSALYLCASSLELTATNTEAFFGQGTRLTVV.